Below are 11 T cell receptor beta chains sequenced from a single sample in a study of cytotoxic CD8 clonotypes in ibrutinib-treated CLL. Here immunoSEQ multiplex PCR was the method, and the copy in TCRdb shows in-frame clones only, minus some. The repertoire holds about 160,000 clones, with approximately 80% as singletons. The source was PBMCs, collected after 12 months of ibrutinib treatment. The source is a human donor with chronic lymphocytic leukemia.

The chain is built from TRBV6-5 and TRBJ1-2; D is undetermined. Trimming removed 0 bases from V and 5 bases from J, with 13 bases in between. This CDR3 is built from 15 residues. Germline V gives CDR1 MNHEY, CDR2 SVGAGI. CDR3 amino acids: CASSYSSASSYGYTF. CDR3 sequence (DNA): TGTGCCAGCAGTTACTCAAGTGCAAGTTCGTATGGCTACACCTTC.

V gene TRBV4-1 combines with J gene TRBJ2-1; 9 nucleotides align to TRBD2. The CDR3 consists of 15 residues. Germline CDR1 MGHRA, CDR2 YSYEKL. V was pared by 7 bases and J by 9 bases, with 13 bases of the junction left unmatched. The CDR3 sequence: CASTSLAGGFGEQFF. The CDR3 bases are TGCGCCAGCACCTCCCTGGCGGGGGGGTTTGGTGAGCAGTTCTTC.

The rearrangement links TRBV19 to TRBJ1-5; tentatively, D is TRBD1 (5 bases). This CDR3 is 13 amino acids long. V shed 8 bases and J shed 7 bases, with 15 bases lying between them. CDR1 is LNHDA, CDR2 SQIVND, per germline (reference sequence). The CDR3: CASAYRGNQPQHF. The DNA for the CDR3 is TGTGCCAGTGCCTATCGGGGGAACCAGCCCCAGCATTTT. The full variable domain, in which reference TRBV19 and TRBJ1-5 provide the parts outside the CDR3, is DGGITQSPKYLFRKEGQNVTLSCEQNLNHDAMYWYRQDPGQGLRLIYYSQIVNDFQKGDIAEGYSVSREKKESFPLTVTSAQKNPTAFYLCASAYRGNQPQHFGDGTRLSIL.

V is TRBV5-1 and J is TRBJ2-3; the D gene is possibly TRBD2 (5 bases). Trimming stripped 6 bases from V and 2 bases from J, with 16 bases between. Germline assignment: CDR1 SGHRS and CDR2 YFSETQ. CDR3 length: 15 residues. In nucleotides, the CDR3 is TGCGCCAGCACCAGGACTGATACGACCACAGATACGCAGTATTTT. Translated, it gives CASTRTDTTTDTQYF.

The chain links TRBV7-9 to TRBJ2-7, with D possibly being TRBD1 (6 bases). Germline V gene lookup returns CDR1 SEHNR and CDR2 FQNEAQ (reference sequence). This CDR3 has 18 residues. V lost 2 bases and J lost 0, with 20 bases in between. This chain's CDR3 is CASSLSRLTGPSSYEQYF. The CDR3 region has the DNA TGTGCCAGCAGCTTATCCCGCCTCACAGGGCCCAGCTCCTACGAGCAGTACTTC.

The chain employs TRBV25-1 and TRBJ1-4; D remains ambiguous. The germline gives CDR1 MGHDK, CDR2 SYGVNS. V lost 6 bases, J lost 8 bases, and 13 bases lay in between. CDR3 length: 13 amino acids. The CDR3 nucleotides are TGTGCCAGCAGCCAAGACGAAAGGGAAAAACTGTTTTTT. Amino acids: CASSQDEREKLFF.

The chain couples TRBV10-3 to TRBJ2-7, with D possibly TRBD2 on 5 matching bases. The V gene's germline CDR1 is ENHRY and CDR2 SYGVKD. The CDR3 length is 12 residues. The ends were cut back, 3 bases at V and 2 bases at J, with 5 bases in the middle. This CDR3 is CAISEAAYEQYF. In DNA, the CDR3 is TGTGCCATCAGTGAAGCGGCCTACGAGCAGTACTTC.

The chain links TRBV6-5 to TRBJ2-3; tentative D call: TRBD2 (5 bases). Trimming took 7 bases from V and 11 from J, leaving 13 bases between them. Germline V gene sequence: CDR1 MNHEY, CDR2 SVGAGI. The CDR3 runs 11 residues. CDR3 protein: CASTSSIRQYF. The CDR3 nucleotides are TGTGCCAGCACCTCTAGCATTAGGCAGTATTTT.

The rearrangement joins TRBV6-1 to TRBJ2-3, with TRBD1 matching 7 bases. Trimming took 7 bases from V and 2 from J; bases not matched to a gene: 9. The CDR3 totals 15 residues. Germline V gives CDR1 MNHNS, CDR2 SASEGT. This CDR3 is CASTELGGNTDTQYF. Written as DNA, the CDR3 is TGTGCCAGCACCGAGCTAGGGGGCAACACAGATACGCAGTATTTT.

This clone occurred a few times. The rearrangement joins TRBV28 to TRBJ1-2; D is possibly TRBD1 (5 bases). This CDR3 has 14 residues. Per germline, CDR1 MDHEN and CDR2 SYDVKM. The V and J ends lost 2 bases and 3 bases respectively, with 10 bases between them. DNA for the CDR3: TGTGCCAGCAGTTTAACAGGCACCTACTATGGCTACACCTTC. It encodes CASSLTGTYYGYTF.

J is TRBJ1-2 and V is TRBV28; D not resolved. The CDR3 covers 15 residues. Germline values: CDR1 MDHEN, CDR2 SYDVKM. The V end lost 2 bases, the J end lost 4 bases, and 14 bases lay between the germline ends. The CDR3 sequence is CASSLVVWGSYGYTF. The CDR3 nucleotides read TGTGCCAGCAGTTTAGTGGTTTGGGGATCCTATGGCTACACCTTC.